This T cell receptor beta chain comes out of a study of post-analysis software for immune sequencing data. Tagging with unique molecular identifiers was a feature of the TCR beta cDNA libraries. Input of about 0.9 to 10 million T cells yielded 500,000 to 550,000 cDNA molecules. TCRdb ran MiXCR on the PCR reads and lists one entry per CDR3 protein. The table shows over 700,000 distinct CDR3 sequences, with around 27% occurring only once. As concerns this clonotype: No antigen is known for it. An end of the junction does not agree with germline; a read error may underlie this.

Overall study findings and caveats: Patients with multiple sclerosis recorded significantly lower normalized Chao1 diversity than controls, the study found.

The source material was blood. The receptor comes from a girl aged 5 to 17 with multiple sclerosis.

The CDR3 bases are TGTGCCTGCAGCCCCGGGACTAGCGGCTACAATGAGCAGTTCTTC. Translated: CACSPGTSGYNEQFF. This chain uses TRBV5-5 with TRBJ2-1, with TRBD2 matching over 11 bases. The CDR3 sequence is 15 residues long. Looked up from germline, CDR1 is SGHKS and CDR2 is YYEKEE (reference sequence).